These T cell receptor beta chains were read from a single sample in a study of CD8+ T cells in alopecia areata. Clones were sequenced by immunoSEQ multiplex PCR, and TCRdb holds only the in-frame ones, with some missing. The top ten hold more than 1.5% of the sample, which has about 280,000 clones, 55% to 70% seen once. The material was CD4+ T cells sorted from blood, obtained at week 24, from a patient treated with tofacitinib. The receptors stem from a human donor with alopecia areata. The CDR3 runs from the conserved cysteine through the conserved F or W. A D gene is named only where the DNA matches it firmly. Size values are once, few and many counts, or a class for expanded clones, and some rows have none.

TRBJ1-5	-	-	TRBV7-9	TGTGCCAGCAGCTTAGAGGCTGGTAATCAGCCCCAGCATTTT	CASSLEAGNQPQHF
TRBJ2-2	-	-	TRBV5-6	TGTGCCAGCAGCCGCAATACCGGGGAGCTGTTTTTT	CASSRNTGELFF
TRBJ2-2	TRBD1	few	TRBV5-6	TGTGCCAGCAGCCGCCACAGGGGGAACACCGGGGAGCTGTTTTTT	CASSRHRGNTGELFF
TRBJ2-5	-	-	TRBV5-4	TGTGCCAGCAGCTTTTTGCCCGAAGAGACCCAGTACTTC	CASSFLPEETQYF
TRBJ2-7	-	-	TRBV5-6	TGTGCCAGCAGTCACAGCTACGAGCAGTACTTC	CASSHSYEQYF
TRBJ2-6	-	once	TRBV7-2	TGTGCCAGCAGCTCCCCAATTAGTGGGGCCAACGTCCTGACTTTC	CASSSPISGANVLTF
TRBJ1-5	-	few	TRBV15	TGTGCCACCAGCAGACATTCTACAGGCCCATATAGCAATCAGCCCCAGCATTTT	CATSRHSTGPYSNQPQHF
TRBJ1-4	-	-	TRBV7-2	TGTGCCAGCAGCCCCCAGTTTGCAACTAATGAAAAACTGTTTTTT	CASSPQFATNEKLFF
TRBJ1-5	-	-	TRBV29-1	TGCAGCGTCAAGGACGGGGGACAGCCCCAGCATTTT	CSVKDGGQPQHF
TRBJ1-1	-	-	TRBV9	TGTGCCAGCAGCGTTAACCTAGCAGGTGGTGAAGCTTTCTTT	CASSVNLAGGEAFF
TRBJ2-7	TRBD1	-	TRBV27	TGTGCCAGCAAGGAGGACAGGGCTTACTCCTACGAGCAGTACTTC	CASKEDRAYSYEQYF
TRBJ2-7	-	many	TRBV21-1	TGTGCCAGCAGCAACAAGGGGCTAGTTCTCTCCTACGAGCAGTACTTC	CASSNKGLVLSYEQYF